This TCR beta chain was found in a study of regulatory T cells in long-lasting Graves disease. Combining iRepertoire HTBI primers with Arm-PCR of CDR3 regions, the authors built TCR beta libraries. TCRdb recomputed calls from the multiplex PCR reads with MiXCR, one row per CDR3 protein. The sample gives more than 300,000 distinct CDR3 sequences, about 16% of which show up once; around 20% is in the top ten. Only a few counts were recorded for this clonotype. Trimming removed 0 bases at V and 3 bases at J, with 7 bases between. This CDR3 region has 13 residues. Germline V lookup: CDR1 SGHRS, CDR2 YFSETQ. Time point reported: newly diagnosed GD, antithyroid drugs for less than 3 months. There was RNA extracted from PBMCs, and the TCR library was made from it. These data also formed part of another study, on T cells in Graves' hyperthyroidism and ophthalmopathy.

The chain joins TRBV5-1 to TRBJ2-7; D unresolved. The clonotype originates from a woman aged 18-29 years with Graves disease. Sequences were derived from peripheral blood mononuclear cells (PBMCs), sampled at new diagnosis, from a patient treated with antithyroid drugs. CDR3 amino acids: CASSLENNYEQYF. The DNA for the CDR3 is TGCGCCAGCAGCTTGGAAAACAACTACGAGCAGTACTTC.